This T cell receptor beta chain was sequenced in a study of T cell responses to AZD1222 COVID-19 vaccine. Findings and limits, study-wide: Repertoire sampling happened only post peak T cell response.

Profiled with immunoSEQ multiplex PCR; TCRdb holds only in-frame clones, not every one. The table has fewer than 200,000 clones, 91% seen once. On this clone: What it recognizes is unknown.

Sample: peripheral blood, taken on day 0 of AZD1222 vaccination. This receptor was taken from an adult in good health.

The CDR3 DNA reads TGTGCCTGCCAAAGGAACACTGAAGCTTTCTTT. Translating gives CACQRNTEAFF. The chain links TRBV30 to TRBJ1-1; D unclear. Germline values: CDR1 GTSNPN, CDR2 SVGIG (reference sequence). The CDR3 spans 11 residues. V was clipped by 6 bases and J by 1 base, with 6 bases between them.